This entry features one TCR beta chain sequence. Antigen: not known. Replicate PCRs run on unsorted PBMC used 300 ng DNA, which was 31,000 or so T cell genomes. Authors' methods: With immunoSEQ giving junction-only sequences and no quality scores, filtering differed. Here immunoSEQ multiplex PCR was the method, and the copy in TCRdb shows in-frame clones only, minus some. The D gene and trimming were derived from the DNA, and the V and J assignments and clone size from that table. Seen here are about half a million clones, roughly 80% observed once, and the top ten hold roughly an eighth. This sample is drawn from a study of shared clonotypes between healthy human individuals. Study results and caveats: Limitation of the genetic and exposure-history diversity represented came from the few donors. An anticipated effect of sequencing depth on clonotype sharing among donors was recognized.

After removal of 4 bases from V and 1 base from J, the junction contained 3 bases not matched to a gene. The CDR3 has 14 amino acids. Germline assignment: CDR1 SGDLS and CDR2 YYNGEE. Input material: PBMCs. The TCR sequence derives from a woman in her forties in good health. Some clones in this sample may be carry-over from other donors' samples. The chain couples TRBV9 to TRBJ2-3; TRBD2 matches at 7 bases. CDR3 sequence reads: CASSPSGRTDTQYF. The CDR3 DNA is TGTGCCAGCAGCCCTAGCGGACGCACAGATACGCAGTATTTT.